These 31 T cell receptor beta chains originate from one sample sequenced in a study of T cells in Graves' hyperthyroidism and ophthalmopathy. RNA transcripts provided the source from which TCR beta CDR3 regions were amplified. An initial round of RT-PCR targeting the TCR CDR3 relied on the HTBI primer set. MiXCR, applied by TCRdb to the multiplex PCR reads, yields one record per CDR3 protein. The sample consists of some 760,000 distinct CDR3 sequences, 14% of them appearing once. Source material: blood. These receptors were taken from a woman in her late teens or twenties with Graves' hyperthyroidism.

The chain joins TRBV6-1 to TRBJ1-2; 7 bases are a match to TRBD1. Per the germline V gene, CDR1 is MNHNS and CDR2 is SASEGT. The J segment lost 6 bases and the V segment lost 8 bases, leaving 9 bases of the junction unmatched. The CDR3 runs 13 residues. In DNA form, the CDR3 reads TGTGCCAGCCGGGACAGCGGTCCCCATGGCTACACCTTC. Translating gives CASRDSGPHGYTF.

This clonotype was seen at least ten times. The chain combines TRBV13 with TRBJ1-1; no definite D call. The CDR3 sequence is 15 residues long. Germline loops: CDR1 PRHDT, CDR2 FYEKMQ (reference sequence). The ends were cut back, 5 bases at V and 3 bases at J, with 16 bases in the middle. The CDR3 sequence: CASSPMTTRYTEAFF. The CDR3 nucleotides are TGTGCCAGCAGCCCGATGACAACTAGGTACACTGAAGCTTTCTTT.

The sample holds many counts of this clonotype. V usage is TRBV28 and J usage is TRBJ1-2; 7 bases match TRBD1. Germline trimming cut 4 bases from V and 4 bases from J; bases unmatched to any gene: 9. CDR3 length: 15 residues. Germline CDR1 is MDHEN and CDR2 is SYDVKM. The CDR3 loop reads CASSSIRQGSYGYTF. The DNA for the CDR3 is TGTGCCAGCAGTTCCATCAGACAGGGTAGCTATGGCTACACCTTC.

This clonotype was counted ten times or more. The chain has TRBV11-2 and TRBJ1-1; maybe TRBD1 (6 bases). Trimming cost V 7 bases and J 10 bases, with 25 bases left between them. The CDR3 is 15 residues long. Looked up from germline, CDR1 is SGHAT and CDR2 is FQNNGV. The CDR3 DNA sequence: TGTGCCAGCATCTCCTTGCGGGGGGCCAAACCTGTAGCTTTCTTT. Translation: CASISLRGAKPVAFF. Based on the CDR3 plus reference TRBV11-2 and TRBJ1-1, the full variable domain is EAGVAQSPRYKIIEKRQSVAFWCNPISGHATLYWYQQILGQGPKLLIQFQNNGVVDDSQLPKDRFSAERLKGVDSTLKIQPAKLEDSAVYLCASISLRGAKPVAFFGQGTRLTVV.

This clonotype was counted many times. The chain carries TRBV29-1 and TRBJ2-7; 10 positions agree with TRBD1. Germline CDR1 is SQVTM and CDR2 is ANQGSEA. The ends lost 4 bases at V and 3 bases at J; junction bases unmatched: 3. CDR3 length: 13 amino acids. The CDR3 DNA is TGCAGCGTTGTAAGGGACAGGGGCTACGAGCAGTACTTC. It encodes CSVVRDRGYEQYF.

This chain links TRBV6-1 with TRBJ2-2; 7 bases fit TRBD1. CDR3 length: 16 residues. The germline V gene has CDR1 MNHNS and CDR2 SASEGT. The V segment lost 4 bases and the J segment 4 bases; nucleotides outside the gene matches: 9. The CDR3 is CASSARGQWATGELFF. CDR3 nucleotide sequence: TGTGCCAGCAGTGCTAGGGGACAGTGGGCCACCGGGGAGCTGTTTTTT.

This clonotype was observed a few times. This sequence joins TRBV4-2 and TRBJ1-2; D perhaps matches TRBD1 (5 bases). Germline lookup yields CDR1 LGHNA and CDR2 YNFKEQ. This CDR3 is built from 13 residues. Trimming removed 4 bases from V and 6 bases from J, with 12 bases in between. CDR3 region: CASSPGFSDGYTF. CDR3 DNA sequence: TGTGCCAGCAGCCCAGGGTTTTCGGATGGCTACACCTTC.

This chain uses TRBV2 with TRBJ2-7, with D perhaps matching TRBD1 or TRBD2 (6 bases each). This CDR3 region has 14 residues. In germline, CDR1 is SNHLY, CDR2 FYNNEI. Trimming stripped 3 bases from V and 3 bases from J, with 12 bases between. The CDR3 protein is CASSEGGSFYEQYF. In DNA form, the CDR3 reads TGTGCCAGCAGTGAGGGGGGCAGCTTCTACGAGCAGTACTTC.

This clonotype was observed many times. This chain joins TRBV3-1 and TRBJ2-7; 7 bases agree with TRBD2. Germline CDR1 and CDR2: LGHDT and YNNKEL (reference sequence). This CDR3 spans 15 amino acids. After removal of 1 base from V and 2 bases from J, the junction contained 5 bases not matched to a gene. In DNA, the CDR3 is TGTGCCAGCAGCCAAGCATACGGGGGGACCTACGAGCAGTACTTC. Encoded protein: CASSQAYGGTYEQYF.

This clonotype was seen ten or more times. J is TRBJ2-7 and V is TRBV2; TRBD2 matches 11 bases. The length of the CDR3 is 13 residues. The germline gives CDR1 SNHLY, CDR2 FYNNEI. With V trimmed by 7 bases and J by 6 bases, 5 bases remained unmatched. Here the CDR3 reads CASIRGLAGEQYF. DNA for the CDR3: TGTGCCAGCATCCGAGGACTAGCGGGCGAGCAGTACTTC. Complete variable domain (other parts from reference TRBV2 and TRBJ2-7): EPEVTQTPSHQVTQMGQEVILRCVPISNHLYFYWYRQILGQKVEFLVSFYNNEISEKSEIFDDQFSVERPDGSNFTLKIRSTKLEDSAMYFCASIRGLAGEQYFGPGTRLTVT.

As regards this clonotype: This could be a read error, since a much larger clone is one nucleotide away. The chain has TRBV28 and TRBJ2-1, with D perhaps TRBD2 (6 bases). The CDR3 covers 12 residues. V shed 8 bases and J shed 5 bases, with 10 bases lying between them. The germline gives CDR1 MDHEN, CDR2 SYDVKM. CDR3 bases: TGTGCCAGCGGCGGGGTCAACAATGAGCAGTTCTTC. Translated, it gives CASGGVNNEQFF.

This clonotype was detected ten times or more. The chain is built from TRBV2 and TRBJ2-1, with 13 bases identical to TRBD2. The V and J ends lost 4 bases and 6 bases, in that order; junction bases with no gene match: 3. This CDR3 is built from 15 residues. Germline lookup yields CDR1 SNHLY and CDR2 FYNNEI. The CDR3 DNA is TGTGCCAGCAGTGGAAGACTAGCGGGGGGCAATGAGCAGTTCTTC. This codes for CASSGRLAGGNEQFF.

This clonotype has a count of ten or more. This rearrangement joins TRBV28 to TRBJ1-5, with TRBD1 as a possible D gene (6 bases). Trimming removed 5 bases at V and 4 bases at J, with 12 bases between. The CDR3 length is 14 residues. Germline loops: CDR1 MDHEN, CDR2 SYDVKM. This chain's CDR3 is CASSHPGVNQPQHF. CDR3 in DNA: TGTGCCAGCAGTCACCCAGGGGTAAATCAGCCCCAGCATTTT.

This clonotype was picked up a small number of times. The chain is built from TRBV24-1 and TRBJ2-3; 8 bases are a match to TRBD1. The CDR3 consists of 18 residues. CDR1 and CDR2 (germline): KGHDR, SFDVKD. V trimming: 1 base; J trimming: 4 bases; junction bases outside the gene matches: 12. This chain's CDR3 is CATSDFGAGRGRPDTQYF. CDR3 nucleotides: TGTGCCACCAGTGATTTTGGGGCGGGCAGGGGGCGGCCAGATACGCAGTATTTT.

In its sample, this clonotype was seen once. The J gene is TRBJ2-6, the V gene TRBV19; D is unresolved. V was pared by 3 bases and J by 2 bases, with 8 bases between. The CDR3 is made up of 15 amino acids. CDR1 is LNHDA and CDR2 is SQIVND in the germline V gene (reference sequence). CDR3 loop: CASSISFAGANVLTF. In DNA, the CDR3 is TGTGCCAGTAGTATTTCATTCGCTGGGGCCAACGTCCTGACTTTC.

The V call is TRBV27, the J call TRBJ1-4; D remains ambiguous. The CDR3 covers 18 residues. V was trimmed by 4 bases and J by 3 bases, leaving 21 bases between them. Germline CDR1 is MNHEY and CDR2 is SMNVEV (reference sequence). CDR3 protein: CASSSLTKVSVANEKLFF. Here the CDR3 DNA reads TGTGCCAGCAGTTCCTTGACAAAGGTCTCGGTGGCTAATGAAAAACTGTTTTTT. Drawing the rest from reference TRBV27 and TRBJ1-4, the complete variable domain is EAQVTQNPRYLITVTGKKLTVTCSQNMNHEYMSWYRQDPGLGLRQIYYSMNVEVTDKGDVPEGYKVSRKEKRNFPLILESPSPNQTSLYFCASSSLTKVSVANEKLFFGSGTQLSVL.

This chain links TRBV11-2 with TRBJ2-7, with 7 bases that match TRBD2. V trimming: 1 base; J trimming: 1 base; junction bases outside the gene matches: 4. The CDR3 totals 15 residues. CDR1 and CDR2 (germline): SGHAT, FQNNGV. DNA for the CDR3: TGTGCCAGCAGCTTAGGGAGCGGGGAATCCTACGAGCAGTACTTC. Protein: CASSLGSGESYEQYF.

This clonotype was recorded at least ten times. J is TRBJ2-3 and V is TRBV6-1; the D call may be TRBD1 or TRBD2 (6 bases each). Trimming stripped 5 bases from V and 3 bases from J, with 18 bases between. The length of the CDR3 is 16 residues. Germline-derived CDR1 and CDR2 are MNHNS and SASEGT. This CDR3 reads CASSFSPGEVTDTQYF. In DNA form, the CDR3 reads TGTGCCAGCAGTTTCTCCCCAGGGGAGGTAACAGATACGCAGTATTTT.

This clonotype was counted only a few times. The gene calls are TRBV6-1 and TRBJ2-7; the D gene is possibly TRBD2 (5 bases). This CDR3 comprises 15 residues. The germline V gene has CDR1 MNHNS and CDR2 SASEGT. Trimming took 7 bases from V and 2 from J, leaving 18 bases between them. Here the CDR3 reads CASTISWELAYEQYF. The CDR3 DNA sequence: TGTGCCAGCACCATAAGCTGGGAGTTAGCCTACGAGCAGTACTTC.

The chain recombines TRBV20-1 with TRBJ1-2; 9 bases map to TRBD1. The CDR3 is 13 amino acids. Trimming at V came to 2 bases and at J to 5 bases, leaving 3 bases not matched to a gene. Looked up from germline, CDR1 is DFQATT and CDR2 is SNEGSKA (reference sequence). The CDR3 sequence: CSARTGTGYGYTF. Written as DNA, the CDR3 is TGCAGTGCTAGAACCGGGACAGGGTATGGCTACACCTTC.

This clonotype has ten or more counts. This rearrangement joins TRBV7-9 to TRBJ2-3, with 7 nucleotides matching TRBD1. The CDR3 length is 15 residues. The J segment lost 5 bases and the V segment lost 2 bases, leaving 7 bases of the junction unmatched. Germline CDR1 SEHNR, CDR2 FQNEAQ (reference sequence). In DNA form, the CDR3 reads TGTGCCAGCAGCTTAACCGGGACAGTCGGAGATACGCAGTATTTT. Translation: CASSLTGTVGDTQYF.

Many counts were recorded for this clonotype. This chain links TRBV7-2 with TRBJ2-5, with a weak D call TRBD1 (6 bases). V dropped 5 bases and J dropped 1 base, with 11 bases sitting between them. The germline gives CDR1 SGHTA, CDR2 FQGNSA. The CDR3 loop spans 14 amino acids. The CDR3, as DNA: TGTGCCAGCAGCCCCGAGACAGGCCAAGAGACCCAGTACTTC. As protein: CASSPETGQETQYF. The whole variable domain, filled in from reference TRBV7-2 and TRBJ2-5, reads GAGVSQSPSNKVTEKGKDVELRCDPISGHTALYWYRQSLGQGLEFLIYFQGNSAPDKSGLPSDRFSAERTGGSVSTLTIQRTQQEDSAVYLCASSPETGQETQYFGPGTRLLVL.

This clonotype has at least ten counts. V gene TRBV7-9 combines with J gene TRBJ1-2, with 9 bases identical to TRBD1. The ends lost 4 bases at V and 14 bases at J; junction bases unmatched: 20. The CDR3 loop spans 16 amino acids. Germline V gene data show CDR1 as SEHNR and CDR2 as FQNEAQ (reference sequence). CDR3 amino acids: CASSSLSRLPGQGITF. The CDR3 bases are TGTGCCAGCAGCTCATTATCACGTCTCCCGGGACAGGGAATTACCTTC.

On this clonotype: The CDR3 does not close with the conserved phenylalanine or tryptophan, likely indicating a read error. This chain connects TRBV5-1 to TRBJ2-3, with D possibly being TRBD2 (6 bases). The V gene's germline CDR1 is SGHRS and CDR2 YFSETQ. This CDR3 has 14 residues. V was trimmed by 6 bases and J by 3 bases, leaving 14 bases between them. The CDR3 DNA sequence: TGCGCCAGCACCCTGGAGGGGCCTACAGATACGCAGTATCTT. It translates to CASTLEGPTDTQYL.

For this clonotype: The junction shows a germline mismatch at one end, possibly a read error. V usage is TRBV4-3 and J usage is TRBJ1-1; 9 bases line up with TRBD1. The CDR3 contains 16 residues. Germline V gives CDR1 LGHNA, CDR2 YSLEER. Written as DNA, the CDR3 is TGCGCCAGCAGCCAGTCGGACAGGGGATTAAACACTGAAGCTTCCTTT. This encodes CASSQSDRGLNTEASF.

This clonotype showed up many times. V is TRBV12-3 or TRBV12-4 and J is TRBJ2-7, with 7 positions matching TRBD2. The ends lost 5 bases at V and 5 bases at J; junction bases unmatched: 12. CDR3 length equals 15 residues. The CDR3 loop is CASSPGLVVTHEQYF. The CDR3, as DNA: TGTGCCAGCAGTCCTGGACTAGTCGTTACCCACGAGCAGTACTTC.

The sample holds many counts of this clonotype. The chain employs TRBV11-2 and TRBJ2-5; TRBD1 is a possible D gene (5 bases). The CDR3 consists of 13 residues. CDR1 SGHAT and CDR2 FQNNGV come from the germline V gene. V was shortened by 3 bases and J by 2 bases, with 7 bases between the two germline ends. The CDR3 protein is CASSFRVQETQYF. The CDR3 nucleotides are TGTGCCAGCAGCTTCAGGGTACAAGAGACCCAGTACTTC.

This clonotype was detected only a few times. The chain is built from TRBV15 and TRBJ2-1; 14 bases are a match to TRBD2. Trimming took 9 bases from V and 9 from J; bases not matched to a gene: 10. The germline V gene encodes CDR1 LNHNV and CDR2 YYDKDF (reference sequence). This CDR3 comprises 15 residues. CDR3 loop: CATKGGLAGVGEQFF. CDR3 in DNA: TGTGCCACGAAGGGGGGACTAGCGGGAGTCGGTGAGCAGTTCTTC.

V and J are TRBV28 and TRBJ2-7; maybe TRBD2 (5 bases). With 6 bases removed from V and 9 bases from J, the gap between germline ends came to 21 bases. The CDR3 runs 14 residues. The germline V gene has CDR1 MDHEN and CDR2 SYDVKM. CDR3 DNA: TGTGCCAGCAGCTTAGAGGGCGTGGGATGGGTGCAGTACTTC. Protein product: CASSLEGVGWVQYF.

This clonotype occurred many times. V usage is TRBV18 and J usage is TRBJ2-7; TRBD1 is a possible D gene (6 bases). The V end was cut by 8 bases, the J end by 3 bases, with 29 bases between. CDR1 is KGHSH and CDR2 is LQKENI in the germline V gene. The length of the CDR3 is 18 residues. The DNA of the CDR3 is TGTGCCAGCACAATGGGGGCTACCACAGAATACTTGGACTACGAGCAGTACTTC. Translated: CASTMGATTEYLDYEQYF.

This clonotype was seen many times. The V and J genes are TRBV28 and TRBJ2-1, with TRBD2 matching 12 bases. Germline CDR1 MDHEN, CDR2 SYDVKM. Losses at the gene ends were 7 bases for V and 4 bases for J; bases not matched to a gene: 5. CDR3 size: 15 residues. CDR3 residues: CASTSLAGGYNEQFF. DNA of the CDR3: TGTGCCAGCACCTCACTAGCGGGAGGATACAATGAGCAGTTCTTC.